These T cell receptor beta chains were read from a single sample in a study of beta chain features in type 1 diabetes. Repertoires were generated with immunoSEQ multiplex PCR, while TCRdb's copy carries only in-frame clones and drops some. The sample consists of more than 150,000 clones, 10% to 15% of them appearing once. The sample taken for sequencing was central memory CD4+ T cells from blood. The receptors were gathered from a woman under 30 in good health. The CDR3 runs from the conserved cysteine through the conserved F or W. D genes are given only for firm matches. Where a row states a size, it is once, few, many or the class of an expanded clone; other rows omit it.

TRBJ1-1 | TRBV15 | . | TRBD1 | CATSTGQGNTEAFF | TGTGCCACCAGCACTGGACAGGGAAACACTGAAGCTTTCTTT
TRBJ2-3 | TRBV27 | . | TRBD2 | CASSFLVLAGFTDTQYF | TGTGCCAGCAGTTTCCTCGTACTAGCGGGGTTCACAGATACGCAGTATTTT
TRBJ2-1 | TRBV2 | few | . | CATSSSYNEQFF | TGTGCCACCTCTAGTTCCTACAATGAGCAGTTCTTC
TRBJ2-1 | TRBV4-3 | . | TRBD2 | CASSQGTSGYNEQFF | TGCGCCAGCAGCCAAGGGACTAGCGGCTACAATGAGCAGTTCTTC
TRBJ2-7 | TRBV4-2 | . | . | CASSQEEGPREQYF | TGTGCCAGCAGCCAAGAGGAGGGGCCTCGCGAGCAGTACTTC
TRBJ2-1 | TRBV11-1 | many | TRBD2 | CASTLLPSGRGSDEQFF | TGTGCCAGCACCCTACTCCCTAGCGGGAGGGGGTCAGATGAGCAGTTCTTC
TRBJ2-7 | TRBV30 | . | . | CAWSVTPYEQYF | TGTGCCTGGAGTGTAACTCCCTACGAGCAGTACTTC
TRBJ2-7 | TRBV30 | few | . | CAWKRGSAYEQYF | TGTGCCTGGAAAAGAGGTTCGGCCTACGAGCAGTACTTC
TRBJ2-1 | TRBV27 | few | . | CASSPRTFSREQFF | TGTGCCAGCAGTCCCAGGACATTTTCACGTGAGCAGTTCTTC
TRBJ2-1 | TRBV5-1 | few | . | CASSLDPGNYNEQFF | TGCGCCAGCAGCTTGGACCCGGGGAACTACAATGAGCAGTTCTTC
TRBJ2-2 | TRBV7-2 | . | TRBD1 | CASSPSGTGNSGELFF | TGTGCCAGCAGTCCCTCCGGGACAGGGAATTCCGGGGAGCTGTTTTTT
TRBJ2-2 | TRBV9 | few | TRBD1 | CASSVGTGYAGELFF | TGTGCCAGCAGCGTAGGGACAGGGTACGCCGGGGAGCTGTTTTTT
TRBJ2-2 | TRBV21-1 | few | . | CASSKGSETANTGELFF | TGTGCCAGCAGCAAAGGTAGCGAGACGGCGAACACCGGGGAGCTGTTTTTT
TRBJ2-7 | TRBV28 | few | TRBD1 | CASRIGTAVTYEQYF | TGTGCCAGCCGAATAGGGACAGCCGTAACCTACGAGCAGTACTTC
TRBJ1-1 | TRBV18 | few | TRBD1 | CASSPSLTGGYEAFF | TGTGCCAGCTCACCATCTCTTACAGGGGGGTATGAAGCTTTCTTT
TRBJ2-1 | TRBV30 | . | . | CAWTNHNEQFF | TGTGCCTGGACTAACCACAATGAGCAGTTCTTC
TRBJ2-3 | TRBV7-9 | . | . | CASSLFSGSTDTQYF | TGTGCCAGCAGCCTCTTTAGCGGAAGCACAGATACGCAGTATTTT
TRBJ2-7 | TRBV27 | . | TRBD2 | CASSLILAGHYEQYF | TGTGCCAGCAGTTTAATACTAGCGGGCCACTACGAGCAGTACTTC